This TCR beta chain emerged from a study of OX40 agonist ivuxolimab in advanced cancers. Profiling relied on immunoSEQ multiplex PCR, and the TCRdb table lists in-frame clones only, not all of them. Among about 36,000 clones, about 70% were seen once, and the ten largest hold under 20%. This CDR3 is 15 amino acids long. The V gene's germline CDR1 is SGHVS and CDR2 FQNEAQ. The ends were cut back, 0 bases at V and 6 bases at J, with 14 bases in the middle. The receptor's source is an adult with an advanced solid tumor such as melanoma, head and neck, liver or kidney cancer. V is TRBV7-8 and J is TRBJ1-2; D is ambiguous. The starting material was CD4+ or CD8+ T cells sorted from blood, obtained in a trial of the OX40 agonist ivuxolimab. The CDR3 region is CASSLALGSPNGYTF. The CDR3 bases are TGTGCCAGCAGCTTAGCGCTCGGGTCCCCCAATGGCTACACCTTC.